What follows is one T cell receptor (beta chain) and its context. The germline V gene encodes CDR1 SGHVS and CDR2 FNYEAQ. The CDR3 is 13 amino acids. V was clipped by 4 bases and J by 10 bases, with 16 bases between them. With 60 Vbeta and 13 Jbeta primers, the PCR was carried out. TCRdb's copy holds only in-frame clones and misses some; the assay was immunoSEQ multiplex PCR. The sample carries about 160,000 clones, over 60% recorded once. This specimen belongs to a study of cytomegalovirus exposure and HLA in healthy donors. Sample: PBMCs. The TCR sequence derives from a woman in her forties or fifties in good health and CMV-seropositive. The chain uses TRBV7-6 and TRBJ1-1; the D gene is possibly TRBD1 (5 bases). CDR3 residues: CASSSTAGGRAFF. The DNA for the CDR3 is TGTGCCAGCAGCTCCACCGCCGGGGGGAGAGCTTTCTTT.